This T cell receptor beta chain was obtained from a study of blood T cell repertoires in COVID-19. Assay used: immunoSEQ multiplex PCR; TCRdb lists only in-frame clones, some missing. The top ten hold 2.4% of the sample, which has about 250,000 clones, more than 80% seen once. Cohort placement rested on clinical history that participants reported themselves. This clone was detected only once. V lost 0 bases and J 5 bases, leaving 11 bases between the germline ends. This CDR3 has 14 amino acids. Germline V gene lookup returns CDR1 SGHRS and CDR2 YFSETQ. This clonotype was sampled from a woman under 30 who had recovered from COVID-19. Sample: PBMCs or T cells enriched from blood (not recorded which). J is TRBJ1-1 and V is TRBV5-1; D call uncertain. DNA of the CDR3: TGCGCCAGCAGCTTGGTGGCCCTTTCGACTGAAGCTTTCTTT. Protein product: CASSLVALSTEAFF.